A selection of T cell receptor beta chains follows, all from one sample in a study of blood T cell repertoires in COVID-19. Generated by immunoSEQ multiplex PCR, the TCRdb table keeps only in-frame clones and is missing some. Seen here are approximately 150,000 clones, 87% observed once, and the top ten hold less than 6.5%. Sequencing was carried out using peripheral blood. The source is a human donor in a cohort sampled during active COVID-19. Both conserved end residues are part of each CDR3. The D gene is left open where the match is weak. The size field is filled for only some rows; it gives once, few, many or a size class.

>-|TRBD2|TRBV5-1|TRBJ2-7
TGCGCCAGCAGCTTGACTCGGACTAGCGGGAGCTCCTACGAGCAGTACTTC
CASSLTRTSGSSYEQYF
>-|-|TRBV28|TRBJ2-7
TGTGCCAGCAGCACCCCTGCGACAAGCGAGCAGTACTTC
CASSTPATSEQYF
>few|TRBD1|TRBV7-9|TRBJ2-7
TGTGCCAGCAGCTTAGCTCGACAGGGCGTAGACGAGCAGTACTTC
CASSLARQGVDEQYF
>-|TRBD2|TRBV9|TRBJ2-2
TGTGCCAGCAGCGTAGTGGAAGCGGGGGTTACCGGGGAGCTGTTTTTT
CASSVVEAGVTGELFF
>-|TRBD1|TRBV28|TRBJ2-7
TGTGCCAGCAGTACGCGGACAGGGACAGACTACGAGCAGTACTTC
CASSTRTGTDYEQYF
>-|-|TRBV20-1|TRBJ2-7
TGCAGTGCACCATTGGTTACCGAGCACTTC
CSAPLVTEHF
>-|-|TRBV28|TRBJ1-5
TGTGCCAGCAGTTCCCTACAGGGTTTTCAGCCCCAGCATTTT
CASSSLQGFQPQHF
>-|-|TRBV7-9|TRBJ1-1
TGTGCCAGCAGCTTGGTCGGCAGGGAGAACACTGAAGCTTTCTTT
CASSLVGRENTEAFF
>few|TRBD1|TRBV3-1/TRBV3-2|TRBJ2-7
TGTGCCAGCAGCTGGGGACAGGGGGGGTACGAGCAGTACTTC
CASSWGQGGYEQYF
>-|-|TRBV30|TRBJ1-1
TGTGCCTGGAGCTTGGAGGACAGTCTGTCGGAGGCTTTCTTT
CAWSLEDSLSEAFF
>-|-|TRBV15|TRBJ1-1
TGTGCCACCAGCAGAGATCTAAGACTTTCGAACACTGAAGCTTTCTTT
CATSRDLRLSNTEAFF
>-|-|TRBV2|TRBJ1-5
TGTGCCAGCAAATCGAGCACTTATAGCAATCAGCCCCAGCATTTT
CASKSSTYSNQPQHF
>once|TRBD2|TRBV4-3|TRBJ2-1
TGCGCCAGCAGCCCAGCGGGGCGCTACAATGAGCAGTTCTTC
CASSPAGRYNEQFF
>once|TRBD1|TRBV6-1|TRBJ1-2
TGTGCCAGCAGTGACGTGGGACAGCCGCGACGCTATGAGAGCACCTTC
CASSDVGQPRRYESTF
>-|-|TRBV6-6|TRBJ1-4
TGTGCCAGCAGTTACTCAGGGGTTAATGAAAAACTGTTTTTT
CASSYSGVNEKLFF
>-|-|TRBV7-2|TRBJ2-3
TGTGCCAGCAGCTTAGCGGGCTCCCGGGATACGCAGTATTTT
CASSLAGSRDTQYF
>-|TRBD1|TRBV3-1/TRBV3-2|TRBJ1-2
TGTGCCAGCAGCCACGCCGACAGGGGGCACGGCTACACCTTC
CASSHADRGHGYTF
>-|-|TRBV15|TRBJ2-7
TGTGCCACCAGCAGAGATATGAGTCCAGGCCGATACGAGCAGTACTTC
CATSRDMSPGRYEQYF
>-|-|TRBV30|TRBJ1-1
TGTGCCTGCCCTCGGGGGGGCCCCACTGAAGCTTTCTTT
CACPRGGPTEAFF
>-|TRBD1|TRBV27|TRBJ1-6
TGTGCCAGCAGTTTCCAGGGGGCAACACCCCTCCACTTT
CASSFQGATPLHF
>-|-|TRBV7-9|TRBJ2-7
TGTGCCAGCGACCGGGACATTGAGTACGAGCAGTACTTC
CASDRDIEYEQYF
>-|TRBD1|TRBV11-2|TRBJ2-6
TGTGCCAGCAGCCAACGGACAGGGGACGGGTCTGGGGCCAACGTCCTGACTTTC
CASSQRTGDGSGANVLTF
>-|-|TRBV28|TRBJ1-2
TGTGCCTCCAGGGAGGCAGCCGAGGGTGGCTACACCTTC
CASREAAEGGYTF
>-|-|TRBV13|TRBJ2-7
TGTGCCAGCAGCGTACCCGGACTCGTCTACGAGCAGTACTTC
CASSVPGLVYEQYF
>-|-|TRBV4-1|TRBJ2-7
TGCGCCAGCAGCCAAGAGTCCAGTTTCGAGCAGTACTTC
CASSQESSFEQYF
>-|-|TRBV14|TRBJ1-1
TGTGCCAGCAGCCAAGGATTCGGTTCGGAGGGCCTGAACACTGAAGCTTTCTTT
CASSQGFGSEGLNTEAFF
>once|-|TRBV12-3/TRBV12-4|TRBJ1-4
TGTGCCAGCAGTCAGACAGTTGAAAAACTGTTTTTT
CASSQTVEKLFF
>-|TRBD2|TRBV10-3|TRBJ2-3
TGTGCCACGCGGACTAGCGGGGGGGCCAGCACAGATACGCAGTATTTT
CATRTSGGASTDTQYF
>-|TRBD1|TRBV28|TRBJ2-7
TGTGCCAGCAGTCTACTCACAGGGGCCTCCTACGAGCAGTACTTC
CASSLLTGASYEQYF
>-|-|TRBV7-9|TRBJ2-1
TGTGCCAGCAGCTTCACAGGAAATGAGCAGTTCTTC
CASSFTGNEQFF
>-|-|TRBV6-5|TRBJ2-7
TGTGCCAGCAGTTACTCTCAGGGGAGCTCCTACGAGCAGTACTTC
CASSYSQGSSYEQYF
>-|-|TRBV6-2/TRBV6-3|TRBJ1-1
TGTGCCAGCAGTTACTGGAGGAACACTGAAGCTTTCTTT
CASSYWRNTEAFF
>-|TRBD1|TRBV18|TRBJ1-2
TGTGCCAGCTCATCCACTGCGGGACAGGGGGTTGGCTACACCTTC
CASSSTAGQGVGYTF
>-|-|TRBV11-3|TRBJ1-6
TGTGCCAGCAGCTGGGGGGGGGACTTCCTCCACTTT
CASSWGGDFLHF
>once|-|TRBV9|TRBJ2-2
TGTGCCAGCAGCGTAGGGTCCCGGAGCACCGGACTCTCGAACACCGGGGAGCTGTTTTTT
CASSVGSRSTGLSNTGELFF
>-|TRBD2|TRBV6-5|TRBJ2-3
TGTGCCAGCAGCGCGGGACTAGCGGCTCAAGATACGCAGTATTTT
CASSAGLAAQDTQYF
>-|TRBD1|TRBV7-2|TRBJ1-1
TGTGCCAGCAGCGTCGGACAGGGGGCGACTGAAGCTTTCTTT
CASSVGQGATEAFF
>-|-|TRBV11-2|TRBJ1-1
TGTGCCAGCAGCTTAACGGCTGAAGCTTTCTTT
CASSLTAEAFF
>-|-|TRBV5-5|TRBJ2-2
TGTGCCAGCAGCTTAAGGACAGACATCGGGGAGCTGTTTTTT
CASSLRTDIGELFF
>-|-|TRBV3-1/TRBV3-2|TRBJ1-1
TGTGCCAGCAGCCAAGATTGGGGGGGGTACACTGAAGCTTTCTTT
CASSQDWGGYTEAFF
>-|-|TRBV4-1|TRBJ2-7
TGCGCCAGCAGGCCAACCACCCTACTCTCTAGGGGCGAGCAGTACTTC
CASRPTTLLSRGEQYF
>-|-|TRBV6-5|TRBJ2-7
TGTGCCAGCAGTTACTCGGTGGGCTCCGAGCAGTACTTC
CASSYSVGSEQYF
>-|-|TRBV12-3/TRBV12-4|TRBJ1-1
TGTGCCAGCAGTGGGTGGGCTGGGACTGAAGCTTTCTTT
CASSGWAGTEAFF
>-|-|TRBV12-3/TRBV12-4|TRBJ1-1
TGTGCCAGCACCCTACATCTGACAGTTGAAGCTTTCTTT
CASTLHLTVEAFF
>few|-|TRBV10-3|TRBJ1-2
TGTGCCATCAGTGGGGGAGGGACTGGCTACACCTTC
CAISGGGTGYTF
>-|-|TRBV11-3|TRBJ2-7
TGTGCCAGCAGCCGACAACTCACCTACGAGCAGTACTTC
CASSRQLTYEQYF
>-|-|TRBV9|TRBJ1-1
TGTGCCAGCAGCGTAGGAGGGCAGATGAACACTGAAGCTTTCTTT
CASSVGGQMNTEAFF
>-|TRBD2|TRBV6-2/TRBV6-3|TRBJ2-1
TGTGCCAGCAGTAGACTAGCGGCCCTCTACAATGAGCAGTTCTTC
CASSRLAALYNEQFF
>-|-|TRBV6-2/TRBV6-3|TRBJ1-2
TGTGCCAGCAGTTACAACGGACAGCTTAACTATGGCTACACCTTC
CASSYNGQLNYGYTF
>-|-|TRBV6-5|TRBJ2-7
TGTGCCAGCAGAAGTGGTCAGTCCTACGAGCAGTACTTC
CASRSGQSYEQYF
>few|TRBD1|TRBV19|TRBJ1-5
TGTGCCAGTACCCCCCGGGACAGGCCGTGGCAGCCCCAGCATTTT
CASTPRDRPWQPQHF
>-|TRBD1|TRBV19|TRBJ1-1
TGTGCCAGTAGCTACCGTCTCCCGGGACAGGGGGCCGAAGCTGAAGCTTTCTTT
CASSYRLPGQGAEAEAFF